The 11 T cell receptor beta chains below all came from one sample that was sequenced in a study of cytomegalovirus exposure and HLA in healthy donors. Using immunoSEQ multiplex PCR, the repertoire was profiled, and TCRdb retains in-frame clones only, with some absent. The sample carries under 250,000 clones, roughly 84% recorded once. Specimen: PBMCs. The receptors come from a woman between 18 and 29 years old in good health and CMV-seropositive.

The gene calls are TRBV27 and TRBJ2-1; D may be TRBD2 (5 bases). The V end was cut by 6 bases, the J end by 0 bases, with 9 bases between. CDR1 is MNHEY, CDR2 SMNVEV, per germline (reference sequence). The CDR3 runs to 14 residues. CDR3 nucleotides: TGTGCCAGCAGGGAGAGGGCCTCCTACAATGAGCAGTTCTTC. Its translation: CASRERASYNEQFF.

This clone was detected once. V usage is TRBV18 and J usage is TRBJ1-1; weak D call: TRBD1 (5 bases). V lost 3 bases, J lost 4 bases, and 9 bases lay in between. This CDR3 spans 13 amino acids. Germline V lookup: CDR1 KGHSH, CDR2 LQKENI. Written as DNA, the CDR3 is TGTGCCAGCTCACCCCTGGGACTCACTGAAGCTTTCTTT. Translation gives CASSPLGLTEAFF.

The table lists this clone with a count of one. The V gene is TRBV28, the J gene TRBJ1-1; 7 bases align to TRBD1. Looked up from germline, CDR1 is MDHEN and CDR2 is SYDVKM. The CDR3 runs to 16 residues. J lost 0 bases, V lost 6 bases, and 10 bases had no gene match. CDR3 sequence: CASSRNLGQLNTEAFF. CDR3 sequence (DNA): TGTGCCAGCAGCCGAAACCTGGGACAGCTGAACACTGAAGCTTTCTTT.

The chain combines TRBV7-6 with TRBJ2-7, with D uncertain. The CDR3 consists of 15 residues. Per germline, CDR1 SGHVS and CDR2 FNYEAQ. The ends were cut back, 1 base at V and 0 bases at J, with 10 bases in the middle. This CDR3 reads CASSLGSFSSYEQYF. The CDR3 DNA reads as TGTGCCAGCAGCTTAGGGTCCTTCAGCTCCTACGAGCAGTACTTC.

The chain links TRBV2 to TRBJ2-7; unclear D gene. Trimming stripped 6 bases from V and 4 bases from J, with 22 bases between. CDR3 size: 16 residues. Germline CDR1 SNHLY, CDR2 FYNNEI. The CDR3 reads CASSENRHGTIYEQYF. CDR3 nucleotides: TGTGCCAGCAGCGAGAACCGACACGGCACCATATACGAGCAGTACTTC.

The chain has TRBV6-5 and TRBJ2-7; 11 nucleotides agree with TRBD2. V was clipped by 5 bases and J by 4 bases; unmatched bases: 4. Looked up from germline, CDR1 is MNHEY and CDR2 is SVGAGI. The CDR3 runs to 14 residues. For the CDR3, the DNA is TGTGCCAGCAGTCCACTAGCGGGAGCGTACGAGCAGTACTTC. Residues: CASSPLAGAYEQYF.

The chain has TRBV27 and TRBJ1-2; TRBD1 matches at 12 bases. The CDR3 spans 17 residues. Trimming cost V 6 bases and J 8 bases; bases outside gene matches: 16. Germline V gene data show CDR1 as MNHEY and CDR2 as SMNVEV (reference sequence). Here the CDR3 DNA reads TGTGCCAGCAGCCCTACCTTTCGGGACAGGGGGCGCAGGGGCTACACCTTC. It yields the protein CASSPTFRDRGRRGYTF.

The chain combines TRBV7-7 with TRBJ2-2, with TRBD2 matching over 9 bases. Looked up from germline, CDR1 is SSHAT and CDR2 is FNYEAQ (reference sequence). The CDR3 is 18 amino acids. Losses at the gene ends were 4 bases for V and 6 bases for J; bases not matched to a gene: 15. As DNA, the CDR3 is TGTGCCAGCAGCTCCACCCCCATCTTAGCGGGAGTTCCCGGGGAGCTGTTTTTT. It codes for CASSSTPILAGVPGELFF. Full variable domain (outside the CDR3, taken from reference TRBV7-7 and TRBJ2-2): GAGVSQSPRYKVTKRGQDVTLRCDPISSHATLYWYQQALGQGPEFLTYFNYEAQPDKSGLPSDRFSAERPEGSISTLTIQRTEQRDSAMYRCASSSTPILAGVPGELFFGEGSRLTVL.

The chain uses TRBV29-1 and TRBJ1-1; no firm D call. Germline values: CDR1 SQVTM, CDR2 ANQGSEA. V was pared by 3 bases and J by 1 base, with 15 bases between. The CDR3 is 15 residues long. The CDR3 DNA sequence: TGCAGCGTTGATACTCTTCGCGGGCAGAACACTGAAGCTTTCTTT. The encoded protein is CSVDTLRGQNTEAFF.

V usage is TRBV28 and J usage is TRBJ2-7; TRBD1 matches at 7 bases. From germline, CDR1 is MDHEN and CDR2 SYDVKM. The ends lost 3 bases at V and 5 bases at J; junction bases unmatched: 13. The CDR3 has 16 residues. The CDR3 bases are TGTGCCAGCAGTTTGAGACAGGGACGGCTCGTGAACGAGCAGTACTTC. This gives the protein CASSLRQGRLVNEQYF. The full variable domain, with the rest looked up from reference TRBV28 and TRBJ2-7, is DVKVTQSSRYLVKRTGEKVFLECVQDMDHENMFWYRQDPGLGLRLIYFSYDVKMKEKGDIPEGYSVSREKKERFSLILESASTNQTSMYLCASSLRQGRLVNEQYFGPGTRLTVT.

This clone has a single count. The CDR3 DNA reads TGTGCCAGCAGCGTAGGGAGCGCTAGCGGGAGGCAAGAGCAGTACTTC. Translation: CASSVGSASGRQEQYF. V is TRBV9 and J is TRBJ2-7; TRBD2 aligns across 11 bases. CDR1 SGDLS and CDR2 YYNGEE come from the germline V gene. CDR3 length equals 16 residues. Losses at the gene ends were 0 bases for V and 7 bases for J; bases not matched to a gene: 9.